This T cell receptor (beta chain) was captured by sequencing in a study of cytomegalovirus exposure and HLA in healthy donors. Findings of the study overall: Sequencing likely produced, as an artifact, a cluster of highly shared sequence variants. Most CMV-associated TCR beta chains were later found to appear HLA-restricted.

This CDR3 comprises 11 residues. Between the trimmed V and J ends, which lost 6 bases and 6 bases, there was a span of 7 bases. Germline-derived CDR1 and CDR2 are MNHEY and SVGAGI. Comment on this clone: The antigen is undetermined.

PCR used 60 Vbeta primers and 13 Jbeta primers. Profiled with immunoSEQ multiplex PCR; TCRdb holds only in-frame clones, not every one. This sample's table reports approximately 120,000 clones. J is TRBJ2-3 and V is TRBV6-5, with D perhaps TRBD1 (5 bases). This TCR derives from an older woman in good health and CMV-seronegative. Sequencing was carried out using PBMCs. The CDR3 reads CASSPGDTQYF. The CDR3 DNA sequence: TGTGCCAGCAGCCCAGGGGATACGCAGTATTTT.